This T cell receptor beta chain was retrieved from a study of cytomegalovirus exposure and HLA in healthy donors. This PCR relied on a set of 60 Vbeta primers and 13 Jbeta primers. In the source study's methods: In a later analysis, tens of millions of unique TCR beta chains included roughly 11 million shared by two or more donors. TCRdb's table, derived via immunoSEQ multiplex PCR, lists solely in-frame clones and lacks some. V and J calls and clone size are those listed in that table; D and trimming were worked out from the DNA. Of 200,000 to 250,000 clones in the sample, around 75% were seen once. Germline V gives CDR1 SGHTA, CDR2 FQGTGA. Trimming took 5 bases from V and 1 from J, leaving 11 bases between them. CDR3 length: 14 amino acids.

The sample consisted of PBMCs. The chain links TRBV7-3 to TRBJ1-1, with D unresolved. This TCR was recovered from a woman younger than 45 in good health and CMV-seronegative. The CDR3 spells CASSPRGGNTEAFF. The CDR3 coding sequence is TGTGCCAGCAGCCCCCGGGGAGGGAACACTGAAGCTTTCTTT.